The sequence of this T cell receptor beta chain was determined in a study of control samples from healthy donors and cancer patients. Germline CDR1 SGHVS, CDR2 FQNEAQ. The CDR3 length is 14 residues. Trimming removed 5 bases from V and 1 base from J, with 12 bases in between. Method: immunoSEQ multiplex PCR; TCRdb's copy keeps in-frame clones and lacks some. Found here are about 75,000 clones, approximately 84% of them singletons; the top ten hold roughly 16%. The source is a man in his fifties or sixties in good health. The specimen was blood. The chain employs TRBV7-8 and TRBJ2-7; unclear D gene. The CDR3 nucleotides are TGTGCCAGCAGCCCGCGCCCCGGGTCCTACGAGCAGTACTTC. It encodes CASSPRPGSYEQYF.